This T cell receptor (beta chain) was sequenced in a study of tumor-infiltrating lymphocytes in primary liver carcinoma. The CDR3 length is 14 residues. With 0 bases removed from V and 1 base from J, the gap between germline ends came to 6 bases. Germline CDR1 reads LGHNA; CDR2 reads YNFKEQ. At least ten counts were recorded for this clonotype. Its matching antigen is unknown. Researchers generated TCR beta cDNA from about 450 ng of total RNA, relying on a constant-region primer. Generation of the TCR beta libraries relied on three nested multiplex PCR rounds using slightly modified ARM-PCR. PCR rounds one and two used TRBV1-TRBV30 forward primers with a C-beta reverse primer for around 11 cycles each. MiXCR, applied by TCRdb to the multiplex PCR reads, yields one record per CDR3 protein. The table has about 320,000 distinct CDR3 sequences, 50% to 70% seen once. Germline DNA was also extracted, while the blood RNA originated from unsorted whole blood. Chronic HBV infection was present in the patients, who were treatment-naive. Blood samples of four milliliters were drawn preoperatively.

Whole-study results and caveats: Tumors carried a top-250-clone fraction significantly exceeding that of blood (p = 0.039). Tumor-blood pairs (like tumor-adjacent pairs) overlapped less than tumor region pairs did.

The sample comprised peripheral blood. The receptor was isolated from a man between 35 and 55 years old with primary liver carcinoma and hepatitis B virus infection. The V gene is TRBV4-2, the J gene TRBJ1-1; D not resolved. The DNA for the CDR3 is TGTGCCAGCAGCCAAGATCTAGCGAACACTGAAGCTTTCTTT. This encodes CASSQDLANTEAFF.